These 21 T cell receptor beta chains share one sample of origin, sequenced in a study of blood T cell repertoires in COVID-19 (dated by TCRdb to 2019 to 2021). Library prep was done by the immunoSEQ multiplex PCR assay. TCRdb retrieved this table from immuneACCESS and kept in-frame rearrangements only. Not all clones are present; in checked studies, unresolved V genes account for under half, and no reason is known for the remainder. The sample table holds 300,000 to 350,000 clones, of which 90% were seen once. The top ten clones comprise less than 3.5% of the sample. The sample comprised peripheral blood. These receptors all come from a woman aged 30 to 39 with COVID-19, enrolled during active disease.

V and J are TRBV7-9 and TRBJ1-2; 9 bases align to TRBD1. The CDR3 contains 19 residues. J lost 2 bases, V lost 0 bases, and 13 bases had no gene match. Germline values: CDR1 SEHNR, CDR2 FQNEAQ (reference sequence). CDR3 coding DNA: TGTGCCAGCAGCTTAGCGATTGGACAGGGGATCGGGCCCAACTATGGCTACACCTTC. Protein product: CASSLAIGQGIGPNYGYTF.

The chain employs TRBV7-8 and TRBJ2-5; D is possibly TRBD1 (6 bases). Germline V CDR1 and CDR2: SGHVS, FQNEAQ. V was clipped by 4 bases and J by 1 base, with 13 bases between them. The CDR3 covers 15 residues. DNA for the CDR3: TGTGCCAGCAGCTCATGGACAGCGGTCCAAGAGACCCAGTACTTC. Amino acids: CASSSWTAVQETQYF.

This chain joins TRBV5-1 and TRBJ1-4, with no clear D. Between the trimmed V and J ends, which lost 2 bases and 8 bases, there was a span of 13 bases. Germline CDR1 is SGHRS and CDR2 is YFSETQ. The CDR3 has 14 amino acids. The CDR3 DNA is TGCGCCAGCAGCTTTGGAGGGCTCGGGGAAAAACTGTTTTTT. Protein product: CASSFGGLGEKLFF. The full variable domain, with the rest looked up from reference TRBV5-1 and TRBJ1-4, is KAGVTQTPRYLIKTRGQQVTLSCSPISGHRSVSWYQQTPGQGLQFLFEYFSETQRNKGNFPGRFSGRQFSNSRSEMNVSTLELGDSALYLCASSFGGLGEKLFFGSGTQLSVL.

This clone was recorded once. This chain connects TRBV4-1 to TRBJ2-2; 10 bases are a match to TRBD2. Losses at the gene ends were 0 bases for V and 3 bases for J; bases not matched to a gene: 4. CDR1 is MGHRA, CDR2 YSYEKL, per germline. The CDR3 contains 17 residues. The CDR3: CASSQEGLAGDTGELFF. CDR3 DNA: TGCGCCAGCAGCCAAGAGGGGCTAGCGGGAGACACCGGGGAGCTGTTTTTT.

This rearrangement joins TRBV2 to TRBJ1-6, with D possibly matching TRBD1 (5 bases). The CDR3 length is 14 residues. Trimming stripped 3 bases from V and 7 bases from J, with 10 bases between. The germline CDR1 and CDR2 sequences are SNHLY and FYNNEI. CDR3 sequence reads: CASSDRGGNSPLHF. For the CDR3, the DNA is TGTGCCAGCAGTGATAGGGGAGGAAATTCACCCCTCCACTTT. Variable domain in full (rest from reference TRBV2 and TRBJ1-6): EPEVTQTPSHQVTQMGQEVILRCVPISNHLYFYWYRQILGQKVEFLVSFYNNEISEKSEIFDDQFSVERPDGSNFTLKIRSTKLEDSAMYFCASSDRGGNSPLHFGNGTRLTVT.

The gene calls are TRBV18 and TRBJ1-2; D perhaps matches TRBD1 (6 bases). V dropped 5 bases and J dropped 0 bases, with 16 bases sitting between them. Germline CDR1 is KGHSH and CDR2 is LQKENI. This CDR3 is built from 16 residues. The CDR3 DNA is TGTGCCAGCTCAGGGATAGGGACAACTTCTAACTATGGCTACACCTTC. This encodes CASSGIGTTSNYGYTF.

CDR3 region: CASSYSEGENQPQHF. In DNA form, the CDR3 reads TGTGCCAGCAGTTACTCCGAGGGGGAAAATCAGCCCCAGCATTTT. This chain connects TRBV6-5 to TRBJ1-5, with a tentative D call TRBD1 (6 bases). CDR3 size: 15 residues. In germline, CDR1 is MNHEY, CDR2 SVGAGI. Between the trimmed V and J ends, which lost 0 bases and 4 bases, there was a span of 10 bases.

This rearrangement joins TRBV28 to TRBJ2-1, with 11 bases that match TRBD2. V trimming: 6 bases; J trimming: 2 bases; junction bases outside the gene matches: 3. The CDR3 has 15 amino acids. CDR1 and CDR2 (germline): MDHEN, SYDVKM. CDR3 nucleotides: TGTGCCAGCAGCCCGACTAGCGGGGCCTACAATGAGCAGTTCTTC. Its translation is CASSPTSGAYNEQFF.

The chain links TRBV30 to TRBJ1-1; 11 bases are a match to TRBD1. Looked up from germline, CDR1 is GTSNPN and CDR2 is SVGIG (reference sequence). The CDR3 sequence is 14 residues long. Trimming at V came to 3 bases and at J to 5 bases, leaving 5 bases not matched to a gene. The CDR3 loop is CAWSAGTGGTEAFF. The CDR3 DNA reads as TGTGCCTGGAGCGCCGGGACAGGGGGGACTGAAGCTTTCTTT.

This clone was seen just once. V and J are TRBV5-1 and TRBJ2-1; 12 positions agree with TRBD2. The V gene end was trimmed by 4 bases and the J gene end by 7 bases; junction bases not matched to a gene: 12. CDR1 and CDR2 from the germline V gene are SGHRS and YFSETQ. This CDR3 region has 17 residues. The CDR3 DNA reads TGCGCCAGCAGCCCCCCGACTAGCGGGGGTCGGTGGAATGAGCAGTTCTTC. Amino acid sequence: CASSPPTSGGRWNEQFF.

V usage is TRBV30 and J usage is TRBJ1-6, with D perhaps TRBD1 (6 bases). There are 13 residues in the CDR3. Germline values: CDR1 GTSNPN, CDR2 SVGIG (reference sequence). Trimming removed 6 bases at V and 7 bases at J, with 13 bases between. CDR3: CACAAGANSPLHF. The CDR3 DNA reads TGTGCCTGCGCCGCAGGGGCCAATTCACCCCTCCACTTT.

The genes are TRBV14 and TRBJ2-1; D is possibly TRBD2 (6 bases). The germline V gene has CDR1 SGHDN and CDR2 FVKESK. Deletions cut 0 bases from V and 5 bases from J, with 17 bases between. The CDR3 has 17 amino acids. This CDR3 is CASSQDRWLASDNEQFF. CDR3 in DNA: TGTGCCAGCAGCCAAGATCGGTGGCTAGCGAGTGACAATGAGCAGTTCTTC.

This chain connects TRBV6-5 to TRBJ2-7; the match to TRBD1 covers 11 bases. The V segment lost 8 bases and the J segment 3 bases; nucleotides outside the gene matches: 6. Per germline, CDR1 MNHEY and CDR2 SVGAGI. CDR3 length: 14 amino acids. The CDR3 loop reads CASLGTGGIYEQYF. In nucleotides, the CDR3 is TGTGCCAGCCTGGGGACAGGGGGTATCTACGAGCAGTACTTC.

The chain combines TRBV29-1 with TRBJ2-5; tentatively, D is TRBD1 (6 bases). The CDR3 sequence is 15 residues long. Trimming left V 3 bases short and J 2 bases short, with 16 bases between. The germline CDR1 and CDR2 sequences are SQVTM and ANQGSEA. In nucleotides, the CDR3 is TGCAGCGTTGATCAGGACAGCGTAAAACAAGAGACCCAGTACTTC. This sequence encodes CSVDQDSVKQETQYF.

This clone was detected only once. The chain is built from TRBV30 and TRBJ1-3; unclear D gene. V dropped 7 bases and J dropped 4 bases, with 8 bases sitting between them. This CDR3 has 11 residues. Germline CDR1 GTSNPN, CDR2 SVGIG (reference sequence). As DNA, the CDR3 is TGTGCCTTGGCATCCGGAAACACCATATATTTT. It codes for CALASGNTIYF. The full variable domain, with the rest looked up from reference TRBV30 and TRBJ1-3, is SQTIHQWPATLVQPVGSPLSLECTVEGTSNPNLYWYRQAAGRGLQLLFYSVGIGQISSEVPQNLSASRPQDRQFILSSKKLLLSDSGFYLCALASGNTIYFGEGSWLTVV.

The rearrangement links TRBV9 to TRBJ2-3, with 9 positions matching TRBD2. Germline V gene data show CDR1 as SGDLS and CDR2 as YYNGEE. V trimming: 3 bases; J trimming: 1 base; junction bases outside the gene matches: 0. The CDR3 has 14 amino acids. The CDR3 bases are TGTGCCAGCAGCGCTAGCGGGGGCACAGATACGCAGTATTTT. It specifies CASSASGGTDTQYF. The full variable domain, rest sourced from reference TRBV9 and TRBJ2-3, is DSGVTQTPKHLITATGQRVTLRCSPRSGDLSVYWYQQSLDQGLQFLIQYYNGEERAKGNILERFSAQQFPDLHSELNLSSLELGDSALYFCASSASGGTDTQYFGPGTRLTVL.

This clone was seen once. This chain uses TRBV12-5 with TRBJ2-7; D is perhaps TRBD2 (6 bases). Germline CDR1 LGHNT, CDR2 FRNRAP. The CDR3 extends over 13 amino acids. With 6 bases removed from V and 3 bases from J, the gap between germline ends came to 12 bases. The CDR3 sequence is CASGRPGVYEQYF. The CDR3 nucleotides read TGTGCTAGTGGCCGACCGGGAGTCTACGAGCAGTACTTC.

The V and J genes are TRBV6-4 and TRBJ1-6, with D uncertain. The CDR3 runs 12 residues. The ends were cut back, 2 bases at V and 7 bases at J, with 3 bases in the middle. CDR1 is MRHNA, CDR2 SNTAGT, per germline. CDR3: CASSDGNSPLHF. In nucleotides, the CDR3 is TGTGCCAGCAGTGACGGCAATTCACCCCTCCACTTT.

The chain combines TRBV21-1 with TRBJ1-4; the table's D call, TRBD1, has no DNA check behind it. TRBV21-1 constitutes a pseudogene. The CDR3 covers 18 residues. CDR3 sequence: CASSQTGTGGGRGEKLFF. The CDR3 region has the DNA TGTGCCAGCAGCCAAACCGGGACAGGGGGCGGAAGAGGTGAAAAACTGTTTTTT.

The chain carries TRBV7-2 and TRBJ2-4, with D maybe TRBD2 (6 bases). V was pared by 6 bases and J by 6 bases, with 15 bases between. CDR3 length equals 14 residues. CDR1 is SGHTA and CDR2 is FQGNSA in the germline V gene. The CDR3 coding sequence is TGTGCCAGCAGTCAGACCGGGACTGGAAACATTCAGTACTTC. Translated, it gives CASSQTGTGNIQYF.

The chain couples TRBV7-9 to TRBJ2-7; TRBD2 might be the D (7 bases). V was shortened by 5 bases and J by 3 bases, with 14 bases between the two germline ends. The CDR3 spans 14 residues. The germline gives CDR1 SEHNR, CDR2 FQNEAQ (reference sequence). CDR3 loop: CASSPQGGVYEQYF. CDR3 sequence (DNA): TGTGCCAGCAGCCCGCAAGGGGGGGTCTACGAGCAGTACTTC. Using reference TRBV7-9 and TRBJ2-7 for the parts outside the CDR3, the full variable domain is DTGVSQNPRHKITKRGQNVTFRCDPISEHNRLYWYRQTLGQGPEFLTYFQNEAQLEKSRLLSDRFSAERPKGSFSTLEIQRTEQGDSAMYLCASSPQGGVYEQYFGPGTRLTVT.